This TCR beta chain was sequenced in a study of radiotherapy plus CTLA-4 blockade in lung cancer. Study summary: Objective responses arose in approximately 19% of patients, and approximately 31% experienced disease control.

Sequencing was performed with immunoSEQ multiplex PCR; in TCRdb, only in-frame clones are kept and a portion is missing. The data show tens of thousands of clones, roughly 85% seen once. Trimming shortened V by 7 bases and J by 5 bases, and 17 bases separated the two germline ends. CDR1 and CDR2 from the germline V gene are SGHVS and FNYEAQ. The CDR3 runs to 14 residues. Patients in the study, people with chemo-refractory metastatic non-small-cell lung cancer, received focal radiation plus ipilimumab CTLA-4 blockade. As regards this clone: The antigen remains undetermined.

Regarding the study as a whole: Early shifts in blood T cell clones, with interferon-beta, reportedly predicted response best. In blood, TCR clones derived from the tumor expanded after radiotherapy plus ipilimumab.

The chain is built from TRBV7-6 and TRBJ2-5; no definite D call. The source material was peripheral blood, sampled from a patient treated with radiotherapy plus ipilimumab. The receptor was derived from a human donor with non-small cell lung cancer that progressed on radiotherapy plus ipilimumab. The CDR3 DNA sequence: TGTGCCAGCAACCCGGACGTGGGTGGGGAGACCCAGTACTTC. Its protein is CASNPDVGGETQYF.